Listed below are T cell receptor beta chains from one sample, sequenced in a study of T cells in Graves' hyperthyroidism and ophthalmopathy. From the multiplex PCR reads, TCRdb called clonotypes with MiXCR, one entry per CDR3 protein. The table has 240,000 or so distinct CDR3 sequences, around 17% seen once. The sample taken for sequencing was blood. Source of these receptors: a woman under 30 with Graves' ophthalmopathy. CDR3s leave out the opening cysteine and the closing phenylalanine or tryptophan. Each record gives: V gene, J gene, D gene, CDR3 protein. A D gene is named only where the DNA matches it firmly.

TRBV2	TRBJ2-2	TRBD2	ASIWLAGSGELF
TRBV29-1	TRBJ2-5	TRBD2	SVCLIGTSGRAQETQY
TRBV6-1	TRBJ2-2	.	ASSSLVKGFTGELF
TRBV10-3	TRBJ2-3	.	AISGQGTDTQY
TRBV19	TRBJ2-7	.	ASSELGPSYEQY
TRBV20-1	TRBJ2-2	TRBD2	SATGTSRELF
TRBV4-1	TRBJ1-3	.	ASSPRGQINTIY
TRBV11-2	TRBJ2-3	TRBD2	ASSPLAGLTDTQY
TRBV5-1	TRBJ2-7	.	ASSLATGNHEQY
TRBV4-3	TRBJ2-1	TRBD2	ASSHQGSSGRLNNEQF
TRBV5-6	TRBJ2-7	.	ASSLVSEEQY
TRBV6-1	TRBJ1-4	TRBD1	ASRERTGGGEKLF
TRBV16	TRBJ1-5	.	ASSQFWDSNQPQH
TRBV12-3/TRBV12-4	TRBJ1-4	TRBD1	ASRPTGEGEKLF
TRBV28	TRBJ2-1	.	ASSPVVSSYNEQF
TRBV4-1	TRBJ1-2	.	ASSHLLQGIDGYT
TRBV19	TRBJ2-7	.	ASSSGPEQY
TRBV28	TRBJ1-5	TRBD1	ASSFQGGQGNQPQH
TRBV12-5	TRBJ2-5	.	ASGLVQGSLLDGETQY
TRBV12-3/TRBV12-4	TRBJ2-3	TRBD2	ASSLGREVDTQY
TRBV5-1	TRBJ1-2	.	ASSLGGTGKIGYT
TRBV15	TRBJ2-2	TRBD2	ATHSGGLGNTGELF
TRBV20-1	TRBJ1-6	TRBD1	SANRGTNNSPLH
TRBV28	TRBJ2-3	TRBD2	ASSLRLAGFTDTQY
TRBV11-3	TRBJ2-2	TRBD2	ASSLNFPFGRADTGELF
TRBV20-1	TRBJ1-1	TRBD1	SARDQQGVTEAF
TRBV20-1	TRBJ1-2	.	SARDPEGHLYGYT
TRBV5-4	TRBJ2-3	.	ASSFYPSSGPDTQY
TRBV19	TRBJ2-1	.	ASATAGQQF
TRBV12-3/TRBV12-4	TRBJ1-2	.	ASRARGSISDGYT
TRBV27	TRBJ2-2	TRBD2	ASSPRLGLANTGELF
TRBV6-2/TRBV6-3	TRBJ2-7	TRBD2	ASSYVASGRLSYEQY
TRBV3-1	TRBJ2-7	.	ASSQDPGYEQY
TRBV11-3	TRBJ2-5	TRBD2	ASSFGLAGAPVETQY
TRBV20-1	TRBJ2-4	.	SAEVWDHLRGKNIQY
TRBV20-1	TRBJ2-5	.	SALATGGSETQY
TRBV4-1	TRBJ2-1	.	ASSQPRSYNEQF
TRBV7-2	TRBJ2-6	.	ASSLGGSSGANVLT
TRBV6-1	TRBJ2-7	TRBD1	ASSYQQGRQYEQY
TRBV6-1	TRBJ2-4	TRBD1	ASSGKGQGNIQY
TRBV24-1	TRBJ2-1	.	ATSRGRGYNEQF
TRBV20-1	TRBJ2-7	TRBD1	SAPRGQGALYEQY
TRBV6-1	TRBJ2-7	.	ASSWVGQPYEQY
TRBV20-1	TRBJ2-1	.	SASVGKTYNEQF
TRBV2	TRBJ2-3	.	ASSEGGADTQY
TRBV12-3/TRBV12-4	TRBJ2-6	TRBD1	ASITGVAPGANVLT
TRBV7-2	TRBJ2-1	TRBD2	ASSTGLAGGGGNEQF
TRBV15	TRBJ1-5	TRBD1	ATSEGQGDQPQH
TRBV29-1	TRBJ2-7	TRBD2	SVCLIGTSGRWYEQY
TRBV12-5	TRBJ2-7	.	ASGLVPGAHEQY
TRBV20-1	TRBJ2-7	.	SARPLANPYEQY
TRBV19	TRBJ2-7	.	ASRAGYLQGYEQY
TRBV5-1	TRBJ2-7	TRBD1	ASSGPRGQSYEQY
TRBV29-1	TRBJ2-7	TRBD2	SVCLIGTSGSSYEQY
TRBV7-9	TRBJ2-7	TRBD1	ASSLVGQGYEQY
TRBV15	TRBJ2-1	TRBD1	ATSITGASYNEQF
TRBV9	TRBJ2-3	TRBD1	ASSVQGARTDTQY
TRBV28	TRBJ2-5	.	ASSFRLQETQY
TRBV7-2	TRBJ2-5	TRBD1	ASSLRNRGAAQY
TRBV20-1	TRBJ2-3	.	SARDRRFSTDTQY